What follows are 29 T cell receptor beta chains derived from one specimen sequenced in a study of shared T cell receptors in the human thymus. The protocol was immunoSEQ multiplex PCR, while the TCRdb copy is restricted to in-frame clones and leaves out a portion. The sample yields under 450,000 clones, 95% seen once. What was sequenced was thymocytes. These receptors were taken from a human donor.

DNA for the CDR3: TGTGCCTGCGGGGGGAGATATGAAAAACTGTTTTTT. This translates into CACGGRYEKLFF. The V gene is TRBV30, the J gene TRBJ1-4, with D perhaps matching TRBD1 (5 bases). The CDR3 spans 12 residues. The ends were cut back, 6 bases at V and 6 bases at J, with 11 bases in the middle. Germline CDR1 and CDR2: GTSNPN and SVGIG (reference sequence). The full variable domain, completed using reference TRBV30 and TRBJ1-4, is SQTIHQWPATLVQPVGSPLSLECTVEGTSNPNLYWYRQAAGRGLQLLFYSVGIGQISSEVPQNLSASRPQDRQFILSSKKLLLSDSGFYLCACGGRYEKLFFGSGTQLSVL.

This chain links TRBV5-1 with TRBJ1-3, with a weak D call TRBD1 (5 bases). CDR3 size: 18 residues. The ends were cut back, 0 bases at V and 0 bases at J, with 16 bases in the middle. The germline CDR1 and CDR2 sequences are SGHRS and YFSETQ. The CDR3 nucleotides read TGCGCCAGCAGCTTGGGACAGTTCTCAATTCTCTCTGGAAACACCATATATTTT. Translating gives CASSLGQFSILSGNTIYF.

The chain recombines TRBV6-1 with TRBJ2-3; TRBD2 is a possible D gene (6 bases). Between the trimmed V and J ends, which lost 9 bases and 1 base, there was a span of 14 bases. CDR1 is MNHNS, CDR2 SASEGT, per germline. This CDR3 has 14 amino acids. The DNA of the CDR3 is TGTGCCAGTTCGGGGGTGTATGGCACAGATACGCAGTATTTT. Protein: CASSGVYGTDTQYF.

The chain has TRBV7-9 and TRBJ1-2; D might be TRBD1 (6 bases). Germline CDR1 and CDR2: SEHNR and FQNEAQ (reference sequence). Trimming removed 2 bases at V and 3 bases at J, with 22 bases between. CDR3 length: 18 residues. CDR3 amino acids: CASSLNGGPWQAHYGYTF. CDR3 DNA: TGTGCCAGCAGCTTAAATGGGGGCCCGTGGCAGGCGCACTATGGCTACACCTTC. The full variable domain, with the rest looked up from reference TRBV7-9 and TRBJ1-2, is DTGVSQNPRHKITKRGQNVTFRCDPISEHNRLYWYRQTLGQGPEFLTYFQNEAQLEKSRLLSDRFSAERPKGSFSTLEIQRTEQGDSAMYLCASSLNGGPWQAHYGYTFGSGTRLTVV.

This clone was picked up one time. V usage is TRBV4-2 and J usage is TRBJ1-1; D ambiguous. The CDR3 loop spans 16 amino acids. Trimming pared 0 bases from V and 2 bases from J, leaving 13 bases between. Per germline, CDR1 LGHNA and CDR2 YNFKEQ. CDR3 DNA: TGTGCCAGCAGCCAAGAAGTGGGGAAAGCAAACACTGAAGCTTTCTTT. This codes for CASSQEVGKANTEAFF.

The J gene is TRBJ2-2, the V gene TRBV7-2; maybe TRBD2 (6 bases). V lost 9 bases and J lost 2, with 16 bases in between. The germline V gene has CDR1 SGHTA and CDR2 FQGNSA. The CDR3 has 15 amino acids. DNA of the CDR3: TGTGCCAGTAAGGCGGGAACCCTTAACACCGGGGAGCTGTTTTTT. Amino acids: CASKAGTLNTGELFF.

The chain recombines TRBV19 with TRBJ1-5, with no clear D. Germline CDR1 LNHDA, CDR2 SQIVND (reference sequence). With 3 bases removed from V and 7 bases from J, the gap between germline ends came to 13 bases. The CDR3 has 14 amino acids. CDR3 sequence reads: CASSIEGDKQPQHF. The DNA of the CDR3 is TGTGCCAGTAGTATTGAGGGCGATAAGCAGCCCCAGCATTTT.

This clone was detected once. V is TRBV15 and J is TRBJ1-5; 7 bases match TRBD1. Per germline, CDR1 LNHNV and CDR2 YYDKDF (reference sequence). The CDR3 totals 15 residues. Trimming at V came to 5 bases and at J to 5 bases, leaving 9 bases not matched to a gene. Written as DNA, the CDR3 is TGTGCCACCAGCCAACAGGGGCAGGGGGATCAGCCCCAGCATTTT. Its translation is CATSQQGQGDQPQHF.

The chain employs TRBV14 and TRBJ2-5; D is ambiguous. CDR1 is SGHDN, CDR2 FVKESK, per germline. The CDR3 extends over 16 amino acids. Trimming stripped 0 bases from V and 5 bases from J, with 16 bases between. This chain's CDR3 is CASSQDYTSRVETQYF. In DNA, the CDR3 is TGTGCCAGCAGCCAAGATTACACCTCCCGGGTGGAGACCCAGTACTTC. Drawing the rest from reference TRBV14 and TRBJ2-5, the complete variable domain is EAGVTQFPSHSVIEKGQTVTLRCDPISGHDNLYWYRRVMGKEIKFLLHFVKESKQDESGMPNNRFLAERTGGTYSTLKVQPAELEDSGVYFCASSQDYTSRVETQYFGPGTRLLVL.

The chain is built from TRBV6-4 and TRBJ2-1; perhaps TRBD2 as D (7 bases). CDR1 and CDR2 from the germline V gene are MRHNA and SNTAGT. V was clipped by 6 bases and J by 4 bases, with 16 bases between them. The CDR3 runs 15 residues. CDR3 sequence (DNA): TGTGCCAGCAGGCTAGCGGTGGGGGCTTACAATGAGCAGTTCTTC. Residues: CASRLAVGAYNEQFF.

The chain recombines TRBV4-2 with TRBJ2-1; unclear D gene. The germline V gene has CDR1 LGHNA and CDR2 YNFKEQ. The CDR3 loop spans 19 amino acids. V shed 0 bases and J shed 2 bases, with 20 bases lying between them. This CDR3 is CASSQDIVGRKPTYNEQFF. CDR3 bases: TGTGCCAGCAGCCAAGATATCGTCGGGCGGAAGCCAACCTACAATGAGCAGTTCTTC.

This clone showed up just a few times. The J gene is TRBJ1-2, the V gene TRBV6-4, with a tentative D call TRBD1 (6 bases). In germline, CDR1 is MRHNA, CDR2 SNTAGT. The CDR3 runs 14 residues. The V end lost 2 bases, the J end lost 4 bases, and 11 bases lay between the germline ends. Written as DNA, the CDR3 is TGTGCCAGCAGTGACGGCGGGGGGCTCTATGGCTACACCTTC. It is translated as CASSDGGGLYGYTF.

V is TRBV27 and J is TRBJ2-7, with 9 bases fitting TRBD1. In germline, CDR1 is MNHEY, CDR2 SMNVEV (reference sequence). After removal of 4 bases from V and 0 bases from J, the junction contained 4 bases not matched to a gene. This CDR3 has 15 amino acids. The CDR3 nucleotides are TGTGCCAGCAGTTCTACAGGGGGCGCCTCCTACGAGCAGTACTTC. Its translation is CASSSTGGASYEQYF.

The rearrangement joins TRBV6-6 to TRBJ1-5; 7 bases align to TRBD1. CDR3 length: 16 residues. Germline loops: CDR1 MNHNY, CDR2 SVGAGI (reference sequence). V shed 4 bases, J shed 4 bases, and the junction held 10 bases outside the gene matches. The CDR3 loop reads CASSSFDRVRNQPQHF. The CDR3 DNA is TGTGCCAGCAGTTCATTCGACAGGGTAAGGAATCAGCCCCAGCATTTT.

The chain uses TRBV6-5 and TRBJ1-2; 7 bases match TRBD1. CDR3 length equals 13 residues. CDR1 and CDR2 (germline): MNHEY, SVGAGI. Trimming cost V 6 bases and J 3 bases; bases outside gene matches: 4. CDR3 DNA sequence: TGTGCCAGCAGCCGACAGGGCCACTATGGCTACACCTTC. This gives the protein CASSRQGHYGYTF.

The rearrangement links TRBV28 to TRBJ1-5; D is unclear. Germline V gene data show CDR1 as MDHEN and CDR2 as SYDVKM. The CDR3 has 15 residues. The germline V and J ends were trimmed by 5 bases and 3 bases, with 14 bases remaining between them. The CDR3 here is CASSLPYPDNQPQHF. For the CDR3, the DNA is TGTGCCAGCAGTCTCCCCTACCCGGACAATCAGCCCCAGCATTTT.

V usage is TRBV19 and J usage is TRBJ1-1, with D perhaps matching TRBD1 (5 bases). V was shortened by 4 bases and J by 6 bases, with 12 bases between the two germline ends. The CDR3 is 13 residues long. Germline V gives CDR1 LNHDA, CDR2 SQIVND (reference sequence). The CDR3 loop reads CASSNSGDSEAFF. CDR3 nucleotides: TGTGCCAGTAGTAATTCGGGGGATTCTGAAGCTTTCTTT. Complete variable domain (other parts from reference TRBV19 and TRBJ1-1): DGGITQSPKYLFRKEGQNVTLSCEQNLNHDAMYWYRQDPGQGLRLIYYSQIVNDFQKGDIAEGYSVSREKKESFPLTVTSAQKNPTAFYLCASSNSGDSEAFFGQGTRLTVV.

This chain links TRBV4-1 with TRBJ2-7, with TRBD2 matching 9 bases. The CDR3 is 14 residues long. Looked up from germline, CDR1 is MGHRA and CDR2 is YSYEKL. Unmatched junction bases numbered 3, after V lost 4 bases and J lost 2 bases. Here the CDR3 reads CASSPGLAPYEQYF. In DNA form, the CDR3 reads TGCGCCAGCAGCCCGGGACTAGCCCCCTACGAGCAGTACTTC.

This chain uses TRBV10-2 with TRBJ2-1; 8 bases are a match to TRBD2. This CDR3 is 14 amino acids long. The ends lost 5 bases at V and 5 bases at J; junction bases unmatched: 5. Germline assignment: CDR1 WSHSY and CDR2 SAAADI. For the CDR3, the DNA is TGCGCCAGCAGTCCCGGGACTAGGGACAATGAGCAGTTCTTC. This encodes CASSPGTRDNEQFF.

V is TRBV4-1 and J is TRBJ2-7; the D gene is possibly TRBD1 (5 bases). The CDR3 sequence is 13 residues long. The ends were cut back, 1 base at V and 5 bases at J, with 9 bases in the middle. Looked up from germline, CDR1 is MGHRA and CDR2 is YSYEKL. The CDR3 DNA follows: TGCGCCAGCAGCCAAGCCAGGGCCCACGAGCAGTACTTC. It specifies CASSQARAHEQYF.

The chain links TRBV5-1 to TRBJ2-2, with TRBD1 as a possible D gene (6 bases). Trimming removed 1 base from V and 6 bases from J, with 28 bases in between. The CDR3 is 20 amino acids. CDR1 and CDR2 from the germline V gene are SGHRS and YFSETQ. Here the CDR3 DNA reads TGCGCCAGCAGCTTGACCCACTTAAACGGGGTCAGGGGATCTGCCGGGGAGCTGTTTTTT. Translated: CASSLTHLNGVRGSAGELFF.

This chain uses TRBV7-2 with TRBJ2-7, with 7 bases aligning to TRBD2. The length of the CDR3 is 17 residues. Trimming cost V 1 base and J 3 bases; bases outside gene matches: 12. CDR1 SGHTA and CDR2 FQGNSA come from the germline V gene. The CDR3 loop is CASSLGGAGPGGYEQYF. The CDR3 region has the DNA TGTGCCAGCAGCTTAGGGGGAGCGGGACCTGGGGGCTACGAGCAGTACTTC. Drawing the rest from reference TRBV7-2 and TRBJ2-7, the complete variable domain is GAGVSQSPSNKVTEKGKDVELRCDPISGHTALYWYRQSLGQGLEFLIYFQGNSAPDKSGLPSDRFSAERTGGSVSTLTIQRTQQEDSAVYLCASSLGGAGPGGYEQYFGPGTRLTVT.

This chain connects TRBV5-4 to TRBJ2-7; the D gene is possibly TRBD2 (5 bases). CDR3 size: 17 residues. V lost 0 bases and J lost 2, with 18 bases in between. Germline V lookup: CDR1 SGHNT, CDR2 YYREEE (reference sequence). CDR3 amino acids: CASSLVPRPEDAYEQYF. The CDR3 bases are TGTGCCAGCAGCTTGGTCCCCAGGCCGGAGGACGCCTACGAGCAGTACTTC.

The chain is built from TRBV28 and TRBJ2-3, with 9 bases aligning to TRBD2. Trimming at V came to 7 bases and at J to 2 bases, leaving 13 bases not matched to a gene. Germline V gives CDR1 MDHEN, CDR2 SYDVKM. This CDR3 spans 17 amino acids. Here the CDR3 DNA reads TGTGCCAGCACTCTGGGGCGGGAGGGGCTTAACACAGATACGCAGTATTTT. This codes for CASTLGREGLNTDTQYF.

V usage is TRBV5-1 and J usage is TRBJ2-1, with 8 positions matching TRBD1. V dropped 4 bases and J dropped 6; count of bases not matched to a gene: 12. Germline assignment: CDR1 SGHRS and CDR2 YFSETQ. The CDR3 extends over 16 amino acids. The CDR3, as DNA: TGCGCCAGCAGCGTGAGTGGACAGGGAGTGGGCAATGAGCAGTTCTTC. As protein: CASSVSGQGVGNEQFF.

The CDR3 sequence: CATSRVQGRPYF. Here the CDR3 DNA reads TGTGCCACCAGCAGAGTCCAAGGGAGGCCGTACTTC. The J gene is TRBJ2-5, the V gene TRBV15; a possible D gene is TRBD2 (6 bases). V lost 1 base to trimming and J lost 13 bases, with 13 bases between them. CDR3 size: 12 residues. CDR1 is LNHNV and CDR2 is YYDKDF in the germline V gene (reference sequence).

The chain has TRBV28 and TRBJ1-1; D perhaps matches TRBD1 (6 bases). Germline CDR1 MDHEN, CDR2 SYDVKM. This CDR3 has 17 amino acids. V gave up 2 bases and J gave up 1 base, with 17 bases separating them. In DNA form, the CDR3 reads TGTGCCAGCAGTTTAAAGTCCGGGGGCGCCCCGAACACTGAAGCTTTCTTT. It encodes CASSLKSGGAPNTEAFF.

The chain has TRBV28 and TRBJ1-3; D unresolved. V gave up 8 bases and J gave up 0 bases, with 5 bases separating them. Germline CDR1 reads MDHEN; CDR2 reads SYDVKM. The CDR3 covers 12 residues. The CDR3: CASGLSGNTIYF. CDR3 bases: TGTGCCAGCGGACTCTCTGGAAACACCATATATTTT.

This rearrangement joins TRBV7-9 to TRBJ2-7; 10 nucleotides agree with TRBD1. The CDR3 sequence is 15 residues long. V shed 5 bases, J shed 2 bases, and the junction held 6 bases outside the gene matches. Germline V gene data show CDR1 as SEHNR and CDR2 as FQNEAQ (reference sequence). Here the CDR3 reads CASSPGQGLPYEQYF. CDR3 coding DNA: TGTGCCAGCAGCCCGGGACAGGGGCTTCCCTACGAGCAGTACTTC.